This TCR beta chain was recorded in a study of early T cells in non-severe SARS-CoV-2 infection. Study as a whole: Alpha and beta chains were unpaired, from unsorted whole-blood bulk RNA.

Separate cDNA molecules each had unique molecular identifiers attached to them. TCRdb processed the 5' RACE reads anew with MiXCR; each CDR3 protein has one entry. The sample has about 92,000 distinct CDR3 sequences, 14% seen once. General study points: There was a bias toward anti-spike CD8 responses in VDJdb matching, which missed private and CD4 specificities.

Germline V gene lookup returns CDR1 SGDLS and CDR2 YYNGEE. Trimming cost V 2 bases and J 5 bases; bases outside gene matches: 14. The CDR3 sequence is 17 residues long. Concerning this clonotype itself: Its antigen remains unknown.

The V call is TRBV9, the J call TRBJ1-2; 8 bases agree with TRBD1. This TCR came from an adult who was a healthcare worker with PCR-confirmed SARS-CoV-2 infection or an uninfected control (not recorded which). Specimen: whole blood. The CDR3 protein is CASSVIRDRQTQYGYTF. The CDR3 nucleotides read TGTGCCAGCAGCGTGATCCGGGACAGGCAAACCCAATATGGCTACACCTTC.